These 21 T cell receptor beta chains originate from one sample sequenced in a study of radiation and T cells in renal cell carcinoma (dated by TCRdb to 2020 to 2022). Reading the label with the study, this specimen's time point is: baseline pretreatment blood. The treatment or condition label corresponds to: 15 Gy SBRT to primary tumor, nephrectomy 4 weeks later. Libraries came from the immunoSEQ multiplex PCR assay. What TCRdb holds here is the immuneACCESS table cut down to in-frame rearrangements. Part of the clones is not present; checked against another copy, under half of the missing clones reflect an unresolved V gene, and the others are unexplained. The sample table shows 150,000 or so clones, and around 89% are seen once. The ten largest clones capture around 4.4% of the sample. The sample consisted of blood, taken from a patient whose treatment included radiotherapy and nephrectomy. The origin of the receptors is a woman in her seventies with renal cell carcinoma.

V is TRBV7-3 and J is TRBJ2-3; 8 bases are shared with TRBD2. This CDR3 region has 16 residues. CDR1 and CDR2 (germline): SGHTA, FQGTGA. J was trimmed by 0 bases and V by 0 bases; bases with no gene match: 2. CDR3 bases: TGTGCCAGCAGCTTAACCCCTAGCGGGAGCACAGATACGCAGTATTTT. Amino acids: CASSLTPSGSTDTQYF.

This rearrangement joins TRBV30 to TRBJ2-2; a weak D match, TRBD1 (5 bases). The CDR3 sequence is 14 residues long. Germline CDR1 is GTSNPN and CDR2 is SVGIG (reference sequence). V was cut by 2 bases and J by 6 bases, with 13 bases left in between. The CDR3 DNA is TGTGCCTGGAGTTGGGGCAGGGAAGCCGGGGAGCTGTTTTTT. Translated, it gives CAWSWGREAGELFF.

Only one count was recorded for this clone. CDR3 DNA sequence: TGTGCCAGCAGCTTAGGGACAGGGGTCCAGAGCTACGAGCAGTACTTC. It yields the protein CASSLGTGVQSYEQYF. The chain uses TRBV11-2 and TRBJ2-7; 9 bases line up with TRBD1. The trim removed 1 base at V and 3 bases at J, leaving 7 bases unmatched. The germline V gene has CDR1 SGHAT and CDR2 FQNNGV. CDR3 size: 16 residues.

The rearrangement joins TRBV13 to TRBJ2-3; the D gene is possibly TRBD2 (6 bases). Germline V gene sequence: CDR1 PRHDT, CDR2 FYEKMQ (reference sequence). Trimming left V 2 bases short and J 2 bases short, with 11 bases between. The CDR3 consists of 15 residues. DNA of the CDR3: TGTGCCAGCAGCTTAAAGGAGCGGGTCACAGATACGCAGTATTTT. Amino acid sequence: CASSLKERVTDTQYF.

This chain connects TRBV28 to TRBJ1-1, with TRBD1 matching over 9 bases. The CDR3 totals 16 residues. CDR1 MDHEN and CDR2 SYDVKM come from the germline V gene. With 4 bases clipped from V and 3 bases from J, the junction kept 9 bases outside the gene matches. CDR3 nucleotide sequence: TGTGCCAGCAGTTCCATCCCAACAGGGGGCGACACTGAAGCTTTCTTT. Protein product: CASSSIPTGGDTEAFF. The entire variable domain, with the rest obtained from reference TRBV28 and TRBJ1-1, is as follows: DVKVTQSSRYLVKRTGEKVFLECVQDMDHENMFWYRQDPGLGLRLIYFSYDVKMKEKGDIPEGYSVSREKKERFSLILESASTNQTSMYLCASSSIPTGGDTEAFFGQGTRLTVV.

This chain links TRBV7-3 with TRBJ2-3; a weak D match, TRBD2 (6 bases). The CDR3 length is 15 residues. The V and J ends lost 2 bases and 1 base respectively, with 10 bases between them. Germline CDR1 is SGHTA and CDR2 is FQGTGA. The CDR3 DNA reads TGTGCCAGCAGCTTAGGCGGGGCGGGCACAGATACGCAGTATTTT. Encoded protein: CASSLGGAGTDTQYF.

The CDR3 loop is CAWNRQGRSQETQYF. In DNA form, the CDR3 reads TGTGCCTGGAATCGACAGGGACGAAGCCAAGAGACCCAGTACTTC. This chain links TRBV30 with TRBJ2-5, with 7 positions matching TRBD1. The V segment lost 4 bases and the J segment 1 base; nucleotides outside the gene matches: 9. Per the germline V gene, CDR1 is GTSNPN and CDR2 is SVGIG (reference sequence). The CDR3 has 15 amino acids. The full variable domain, completed using reference TRBV30 and TRBJ2-5, is SQTIHQWPATLVQPVGSPLSLECTVEGTSNPNLYWYRQAAGRGLQLLFYSVGIGQISSEVPQNLSASRPQDRQFILSSKKLLLSDSGFYLCAWNRQGRSQETQYFGPGTRLLVL.

The chain combines TRBV18 with TRBJ2-1, with 9 nucleotides matching TRBD2. The CDR3 is made up of 15 amino acids. J gave up 0 bases and V 6 bases, and 3 bases lay outside the gene matches. Germline V lookup: CDR1 KGHSH, CDR2 LQKENI. The CDR3 sequence is CASSIAGVSYNEQFF. CDR3 sequence (DNA): TGTGCCAGCTCCATAGCGGGGGTCTCCTACAATGAGCAGTTCTTC.

J is TRBJ1-1 and V is TRBV14, with D possibly TRBD1 on 6 matching bases. CDR1 and CDR2 (germline): SGHDN, FVKESK. V lost 2 bases to trimming and J lost 6 bases, with 16 bases between them. This CDR3 is 15 amino acids long. The CDR3 loop is CASSQSGARGAEAFF. CDR3 sequence (DNA): TGTGCCAGCAGCCAAAGCGGAGCCAGGGGCGCTGAAGCTTTCTTT.

The rearrangement uses TRBV5-1 and TRBJ2-7; D might be TRBD1 (6 bases). Germline CDR1 SGHRS, CDR2 YFSETQ. The CDR3 contains 15 residues. Deletions cut 1 base from V and 2 bases from J, with 13 bases between. This CDR3 reads CASSLMGANTYEQYF. CDR3 bases: TGCGCCAGCAGCTTGATGGGGGCCAATACCTACGAGCAGTACTTC.

This chain connects TRBV28 to TRBJ2-7; perhaps TRBD1 as D (6 bases). In germline, CDR1 is MDHEN, CDR2 SYDVKM. This CDR3 contains 14 residues. The V and J ends lost 5 bases and 2 bases respectively, with 13 bases between them. The CDR3 sequence is CASSPRDTAYEQYF. The CDR3 coding sequence is TGTGCCAGCAGTCCCCGGGACACAGCCTACGAGCAGTACTTC.

This clone was detected only a few times. The CDR3 DNA sequence: TGCGCCAGCAGCTTGGCCTGGGACAGAGAAACTGAAGCTTTCTTT. Encoded protein: CASSLAWDRETEAFF. The chain links TRBV5-1 to TRBJ1-1, with 7 positions matching TRBD1. V lost 0 bases to trimming and J lost 5 bases; unmatched junction nucleotides: 7. Germline values: CDR1 SGHRS, CDR2 YFSETQ. The CDR3 is 15 amino acids.

V and J are TRBV11-1 and TRBJ2-2; no definite D call. Germline assignment: CDR1 SGHAT and CDR2 FQDESV (reference sequence). V lost 2 bases, J lost 0 bases, and 7 bases lay in between. The CDR3 length is 15 residues. DNA of the CDR3: TGTGCCAGCAGCTTAAGTCAAACGAACACCGGGGAGCTGTTTTTT. This sequence encodes CASSLSQTNTGELFF.

The chain recombines TRBV19 with TRBJ2-7; perhaps TRBD1 as D (7 bases). Between the trimmed V and J ends, which lost 3 bases and 4 bases, there was a span of 16 bases. CDR3 length: 15 amino acids. Germline lookup yields CDR1 LNHDA and CDR2 SQIVND (reference sequence). Here the CDR3 reads CASSMEGQNRYEQYF. The CDR3 nucleotides read TGTGCCAGTAGTATGGAGGGACAGAACCGTTACGAGCAGTACTTC.

The J gene is TRBJ2-7, the V gene TRBV6-5, with 8 bases identical to TRBD2. CDR1 is MNHEY and CDR2 is SVGAGI in the germline V gene. V lost 6 bases, J lost 1 base, and 2 bases stayed unmatched. This CDR3 has 13 amino acids. This CDR3 is CASRTSGSYEQYF. CDR3 in DNA: TGTGCCAGCAGAACTAGCGGATCCTACGAGCAGTACTTC.

The chain joins TRBV7-2 to TRBJ1-1; 9 positions agree with TRBD1. The CDR3 is made up of 14 amino acids. Germline CDR1 SGHTA, CDR2 FQGNSA. The junction had 9 bases not matched to a gene; V was cut back by 4 bases and J by 9 bases. CDR3 region: CASSSRTGVQQAFF. The CDR3 bases are TGTGCCAGCAGCTCCCGGACAGGGGTCCAACAAGCTTTCTTT. The entire variable domain, with the rest obtained from reference TRBV7-2 and TRBJ1-1, is as follows: GAGVSQSPSNKVTEKGKDVELRCDPISGHTALYWYRQSLGQGLEFLIYFQGNSAPDKSGLPSDRFSAERTGGSVSTLTIQRTQQEDSAVYLCASSSRTGVQQAFFGQGTRLTVV.

J is TRBJ2-2 and V is TRBV6-5; 7 nucleotides agree with TRBD1. The CDR3 has 14 amino acids. Germline-derived CDR1 and CDR2 are MNHEY and SVGAGI. V was pared by 6 bases and J by 6 bases, with 7 bases of the junction left unmatched. Here the CDR3 reads CASSQHDRAGELFF. DNA for the CDR3: TGTGCCAGCAGCCAGCATGACAGGGCCGGGGAGCTGTTTTTT.

This clone was detected once. Additional DNA sequences in this sample encode the identical CDR3. The chain has TRBV7-9 and TRBJ2-5; D remains ambiguous. The CDR3 consists of 11 residues. CDR1 SEHNR and CDR2 FQNEAQ come from the germline V gene (reference sequence). V was shortened by 5 bases and J by 4 bases, with 5 bases between the two germline ends. In nucleotides, the CDR3 is TGTGCCAGCAGCACCGGAGAGACCCAGTACTTC. It yields the protein CASSTGETQYF.

The sample holds one count of this clone. The chain joins TRBV7-2 to TRBJ1-5; D is unresolved. Germline CDR1 and CDR2: SGHTA and FQGNSA. This CDR3 has 11 residues. V was clipped by 6 bases and J by 9 bases, with 9 bases between them. For the CDR3, the DNA is TGTGCCAGCAGTGAGGGCTCGCCCCAGCATTTT. The encoded protein is CASSEGSPQHF.

V and J are TRBV9 and TRBJ2-2; 7 bases are a match to TRBD2. The CDR3 runs 17 residues. V trimming: 0 bases; J trimming: 1 base; junction bases outside the gene matches: 6. Germline assignment: CDR1 SGDLS and CDR2 YYNGEE. The CDR3 DNA sequence: TGTGCCAGCAGCGTAGGGGCTGGCGGGGGGAACACCGGGGAGCTGTTTTTT. Amino acids: CASSVGAGGGNTGELFF. Together with reference TRBV9 and TRBJ2-2, the CDR3 gives the full variable domain: DSGVTQTPKHLITATGQRVTLRCSPRSGDLSVYWYQQSLDQGLQFLIQYYNGEERAKGNILERFSAQQFPDLHSELNLSSLELGDSALYFCASSVGAGGGNTGELFFGEGSRLTVL.

The chain links TRBV5-1 to TRBJ1-2, with D perhaps TRBD1 (6 bases). The germline gives CDR1 SGHRS, CDR2 YFSETQ. V lost 1 base to trimming and J lost 7 bases, with 14 bases between them. This CDR3 region has 14 residues. The CDR3 here is CASSLLPGARGYTF. In nucleotides, the CDR3 is TGCGCCAGCAGCTTGCTTCCAGGGGCGCGTGGCTACACCTTC.